These 30 T cell receptor beta chains came from one sample sequenced in a study of neoadjuvant anti-PD-1 for oral cavity cancer. This table comes from immunoSEQ multiplex PCR, and its TCRdb copy is limited to in-frame clones, with some not included. Here the sample spans about 15,000 clones, 64% being singletons. The sequencing here drew on PBMCs, taken before nivolumab (anti-PD-1) treatment. The receptors shown here come from a person between 40 and 79 years old with oral cavity squamous cell carcinoma.

This chain joins TRBV5-1 and TRBJ2-1, with D tentatively TRBD1 (6 bases). Germline assignment: CDR1 SGHRS and CDR2 YFSETQ. The CDR3 runs to 12 residues. Between the trimmed V and J ends, which lost 4 bases and 10 bases, there was a span of 12 bases. CDR3 amino acids: CASSHNGQEQFF. The CDR3 region has the DNA TGCGCCAGCAGCCACAATGGACAGGAGCAGTTCTTC.

The rearrangement joins TRBV5-1 to TRBJ2-1; D is ambiguous. CDR3 length: 13 residues. V lost 0 bases, J lost 9 bases, and 10 bases lay in between. Germline CDR1 and CDR2: SGHRS and YFSETQ. The DNA for the CDR3 is TGCGCCAGCAGCTTGGAGTCCGGTGGTGAGCAGTTCTTC. It codes for CASSLESGGEQFF. The complete variable domain, with remaining parts taken from reference TRBV5-1 and TRBJ2-1, reads KAGVTQTPRYLIKTRGQQVTLSCSPISGHRSVSWYQQTPGQGLQFLFEYFSETQRNKGNFPGRFSGRQFSNSRSEMNVSTLELGDSALYLCASSLESGGEQFFGPGTRLTVL.

The count of this clone is one. V gene TRBV30 combines with J gene TRBJ1-2; the D is unclear. Germline lookup yields CDR1 GTSNPN and CDR2 SVGIG (reference sequence). Deletions cut 0 bases from V and 4 bases from J, with 9 bases between. The CDR3 runs to 13 residues. CDR3 sequence: CAWSVGRFYGYTF. CDR3 nucleotide sequence: TGTGCCTGGAGTGTCGGCCGGTTCTATGGCTACACCTTC. The full variable domain, its missing parts supplied by reference TRBV30 and TRBJ1-2, is SQTIHQWPATLVQPVGSPLSLECTVEGTSNPNLYWYRQAAGRGLQLLFYSVGIGQISSEVPQNLSASRPQDRQFILSSKKLLLSDSGFYLCAWSVGRFYGYTFGSGTRLTVV.

The V call is TRBV6-5, the J call TRBJ2-3, with 7 bases aligning to TRBD2. Germline trimming cut 5 bases from V and 8 bases from J; bases unmatched to any gene: 10. The CDR3 has 14 amino acids. Germline V lookup: CDR1 MNHEY, CDR2 SVGAGI. The CDR3 region is CASSPPGLISTQYF. CDR3 sequence (DNA): TGTGCCAGCAGTCCTCCGGGACTAATTAGTACGCAGTATTTT.

The CDR3 DNA follows: TGTGCCAGCAGTCCCGGGACCCCGGTGCACGAGCAGTACTTC. It is translated as CASSPGTPVHEQYF. J is TRBJ2-7 and V is TRBV5-5; the D call may be TRBD1 or TRBD2 (5 bases each). The germline V gene has CDR1 SGHKS and CDR2 YYEKEE (reference sequence). The ends were cut back, 5 bases at V and 5 bases at J, with 17 bases in the middle. CDR3 size: 14 residues.

V gene TRBV20-1 combines with J gene TRBJ1-2; D gene unclear. The ends were cut back, 6 bases at V and 3 bases at J, with 5 bases in the middle. Germline CDR1 DFQATT, CDR2 SNEGSKA (reference sequence). The CDR3 has 10 amino acids. CDR3 sequence: CSAPDYGYTF. The DNA of the CDR3 is TGCAGTGCGCCGGACTATGGCTACACCTTC.

In nucleotides, the CDR3 is TGTGCCAGCATCGGACAGGGCACGAGACTCCAAGAGACCCAGTACTTC. Its protein product is CASIGQGTRLQETQYF. V and J are TRBV5-6 and TRBJ2-5, with 8 bases that match TRBD1. CDR1 is SGHDT, CDR2 YYEEEE, per germline. The junction had 11 bases not matched to a gene; V was cut back by 6 bases and J by 1 base. The CDR3 length is 16 residues.

V is TRBV6-5 and J is TRBJ2-7; 7 bases are shared with TRBD1. The V segment lost 6 bases and the J segment 0 bases; nucleotides outside the gene matches: 2. The CDR3 length is 13 residues. The V gene's germline CDR1 is MNHEY and CDR2 SVGAGI. The chain's CDR3 is CASRRQGSYEQYF. CDR3 sequence (DNA): TGTGCCAGCAGGCGACAGGGCTCCTACGAGCAGTACTTC.

This clone was counted between two and nine times. This chain uses TRBV6-4 with TRBJ1-5; D not certain. The V gene lost 2 bases and the J gene lost 4 bases, with 9 bases spanning the gap. This CDR3 has 14 amino acids. CDR1 and CDR2 (germline): MRHNA, SNTAGT. CDR3 nucleotide sequence: TGTGCCAGCAGTGACAGCCCAGGAAATCAGCCCCAGCATTTT. Translating gives CASSDSPGNQPQHF.

V and J are TRBV10-3 and TRBJ1-2; TRBD1 aligns across 8 bases. V was clipped by 10 bases and J by 13 bases; unmatched bases: 17. This CDR3 region has 13 residues. Looked up from germline, CDR1 is ENHRY and CDR2 is SYGVKD. As DNA, the CDR3 is TGTGCCACCTCCGGACAGGGAGACTCCATTAGCACCTTC. Protein product: CATSGQGDSISTF.

The gene calls are TRBV30 and TRBJ1-1; no firm D call. Germline V CDR1 and CDR2: GTSNPN, SVGIG (reference sequence). The CDR3 spans 12 residues. V lost 2 bases, J lost 4 bases, and 8 bases lay in between. The CDR3 bases are TGTGCCTGGAGTCCTCTCGCCACTGAAGCTTTCTTT. Its protein product is CAWSPLATEAFF. Based on the CDR3 plus reference TRBV30 and TRBJ1-1, the full variable domain is SQTIHQWPATLVQPVGSPLSLECTVEGTSNPNLYWYRQAAGRGLQLLFYSVGIGQISSEVPQNLSASRPQDRQFILSSKKLLLSDSGFYLCAWSPLATEAFFGQGTRLTVV.

This chain uses TRBV29-1 with TRBJ2-7; 12 bases fit TRBD1. V dropped 6 bases and J dropped 4; count of bases not matched to a gene: 4. CDR3 length: 13 amino acids. Germline V gene lookup returns CDR1 SQVTM and CDR2 ANQGSEA. This CDR3 is CSVGQGATYEQYF. The CDR3 DNA reads as TGCAGCGTGGGACAGGGGGCGACATACGAGCAGTACTTC.

The chain combines TRBV7-3 with TRBJ2-5; 8 nucleotides agree with TRBD2. The CDR3 covers 15 residues. Germline-derived CDR1 and CDR2 are SGHTA and FQGTGA. V was clipped by 4 bases and J by 5 bases; unmatched bases: 9. The CDR3 reads CASSSTGGVWETQYF. For the CDR3, the DNA is TGTGCCAGCAGCTCCACGGGAGGGGTTTGGGAGACCCAGTACTTC.

The chain employs TRBV5-1 and TRBJ1-1, with D uncertain. CDR1 and CDR2 (germline): SGHRS, YFSETQ. The CDR3 sequence is 12 residues long. Deletions cut 1 base from V and 3 bases from J, with 4 bases between. The CDR3 is CASSLKDTEAFF. CDR3 in DNA: TGCGCCAGCAGCTTGAAAGACACTGAAGCTTTCTTT.

Here the CDR3 DNA reads TGTGCCATCAGTGAGAGTACAGAGACGATCTATGGCTACACCTTC. Translating gives CAISESTETIYGYTF. The chain couples TRBV10-3 to TRBJ1-2; D uncertain. The length of the CDR3 is 15 residues. Per the germline V gene, CDR1 is ENHRY and CDR2 is SYGVKD. V was clipped by 2 bases and J by 4 bases, with 14 bases between them.

The rearrangement uses TRBV6-1 and TRBJ1-3, with TRBD1 as a possible D gene (5 bases). The CDR3 has 14 amino acids. From germline, CDR1 is MNHNS and CDR2 SASEGT. V lost 8 bases, J lost 2 bases, and 13 bases lay in between. CDR3 bases: TGTGCCAGCTCCCGGACGGACACTGGAAACACCATATATTTT. Residues: CASSRTDTGNTIYF.

This chain's CDR3 is CASSVILDRGLETQYF. CDR3 sequence (DNA): TGTGCCAGCAGTGTAATACTGGACAGGGGTTTGGAGACCCAGTACTTC. This rearrangement joins TRBV6-1 to TRBJ2-5; 9 bases fit TRBD1. This CDR3 is 16 amino acids long. V lost 4 bases, J lost 5 bases, and 11 bases stayed unmatched. Germline V CDR1 and CDR2: MNHNS, SASEGT.

The chain joins TRBV5-6 to TRBJ2-1; unclear D gene. The V gene's germline CDR1 is SGHDT and CDR2 YYEEEE. This CDR3 has 15 amino acids. Trimming left V 0 bases short and J 8 bases short, with 15 bases between. The DNA for the CDR3 is TGTGCCAGCAGCTTGGTCGGGCAGCTTGTCGATGAGCAGTTCTTC. This translates into CASSLVGQLVDEQFF.

The chain combines TRBV5-4 with TRBJ2-3, with D perhaps matching TRBD2 (7 bases). Trimming shortened V by 4 bases and J by 6 bases, and 15 bases separated the two germline ends. Germline CDR1 and CDR2: SGHNT and YYREEE (reference sequence). The CDR3 is 14 amino acids. The CDR3 protein is CASSLGGGGDTQYF. Here the CDR3 DNA reads TGTGCCAGCAGCCTAGGGGGGGGAGGTGATACGCAGTATTTT.

Of note for this clone: Relative to the germline gene, one junction end is altered; a read error may explain this. The CDR3 is CASRLAGGTDTQYF. The CDR3 bases are TGCGCCAGCCGCTTAGCGGGAGGCACAGATACGCAGTATTTT. V usage is TRBV5-1 and J usage is TRBJ2-3; TRBD2 aligns across 9 bases. The CDR3 runs to 14 residues. CDR1 is SGHRS and CDR2 is YFSETQ in the germline V gene.

The rearrangement links TRBV6-5 to TRBJ2-1; 10 bases are shared with TRBD1. V shed 4 bases, J shed 4 bases, and the junction held 4 bases outside the gene matches. The CDR3 spans 15 residues. Per germline, CDR1 MNHEY and CDR2 SVGAGI. The DNA for the CDR3 is TGTGCCAGCAGTTCCCGGGACAGGGGATACAATGAGCAGTTCTTC. Its translation is CASSSRDRGYNEQFF.

This sequence joins TRBV5-1 and TRBJ2-1; 9 nucleotides match TRBD2. Germline V CDR1 and CDR2: SGHRS, YFSETQ. Trimming removed 0 bases from V and 9 bases from J; junction bases left unmatched: 7. This CDR3 spans 15 amino acids. The CDR3 nucleotides are TGCGCCAGCAGCTTGGGTAGCGGGAGTGTTGTTGAGCAGTTCTTC. It encodes CASSLGSGSVVEQFF.

CDR3 region: CAWSYDYIEAFF. In DNA, the CDR3 is TGTGCCTGGAGTTACGACTATATTGAAGCTTTCTTT. This chain uses TRBV30 with TRBJ1-1; D uncertain. V was pared by 2 bases and J by 7 bases, with 11 bases between. The germline gives CDR1 GTSNPN, CDR2 SVGIG (reference sequence). This CDR3 contains 12 residues.

The V and J genes are TRBV28 and TRBJ1-3; no reliable D call. Germline-derived CDR1 and CDR2 are MDHEN and SYDVKM. The CDR3 is 11 residues long. V shed 3 bases and J shed 3 bases, with 0 bases lying between them. CDR3 protein: CASSFGNTIYF. CDR3 nucleotides: TGTGCCAGCAGTTTTGGAAACACCATATATTTT.

Judged by abundance, this clone is medium-sized (0.01 to 0.1%). J is TRBJ1-5 and V is TRBV28; D call uncertain. CDR1 and CDR2 (germline): MDHEN, SYDVKM. With 6 bases removed from V and 0 bases from J, the gap between germline ends came to 9 bases. This CDR3 is built from 14 residues. The CDR3: CASSSIDSNQPQHF. CDR3 coding DNA: TGTGCCAGCAGCTCGATAGATAGCAATCAGCCCCAGCATTTT.

This rearrangement joins TRBV27 to TRBJ1-1, with D unclear. Deletions cut 2 bases from V and 0 bases from J, with 10 bases between. CDR1 MNHEY and CDR2 SMNVEV come from the germline V gene (reference sequence). CDR3 length equals 15 residues. CDR3 bases: TGTGCCAGCAGTTTAGGGGTCGGTTTGAACACTGAAGCTTTCTTT. It encodes CASSLGVGLNTEAFF.

The gene calls are TRBV9 and TRBJ2-1, with TRBD1 as a possible D gene (6 bases). Germline V gene sequence: CDR1 SGDLS, CDR2 YYNGEE. This CDR3 is built from 14 residues. V lost 3 bases, J lost 9 bases, and 16 bases lay in between. The CDR3 region is CASSGRTAEGEQFF. The CDR3 nucleotides are TGTGCCAGCAGCGGGCGGACAGCAGAGGGTGAGCAGTTCTTC. Complete variable domain (other parts from reference TRBV9 and TRBJ2-1): DSGVTQTPKHLITATGQRVTLRCSPRSGDLSVYWYQQSLDQGLQFLIQYYNGEERAKGNILERFSAQQFPDLHSELNLSSLELGDSALYFCASSGRTAEGEQFFGPGTRLTVL.

The rearrangement links TRBV29-1 to TRBJ2-1; D unresolved. V was clipped by 7 bases and J by 7 bases, with 23 bases between them. CDR1 and CDR2 from the germline V gene are SQVTM and ANQGSEA. CDR3 length: 15 residues. This CDR3 is CSANSLRVVSNEQFF. CDR3 nucleotides: TGCAGCGCTAACTCCCTCCGGGTGGTTTCGAATGAGCAGTTCTTC.

The gene calls are TRBV27 and TRBJ2-5, with D perhaps matching TRBD2 (9 bases). V lost 4 bases to trimming and J lost 1 base, with 19 bases between them. The germline V gene encodes CDR1 MNHEY and CDR2 SMNVEV (reference sequence). The CDR3 sequence is 17 residues long. CDR3 residues: CASSSRGLAGIQETQYF. In DNA, the CDR3 is TGTGCCAGCAGTTCCAGGGGGCTAGCGGGGATCCAAGAGACCCAGTACTTC.

J is TRBJ1-1 and V is TRBV5-1; 8 nucleotides match TRBD1. The CDR3 totals 14 residues. The germline CDR1 and CDR2 sequences are SGHRS and YFSETQ. Trimming took 4 bases from V and 4 from J; bases not matched to a gene: 6. This CDR3 reads CASSPHTGGTEAFF. The CDR3 DNA reads TGCGCCAGCAGCCCACACACAGGGGGCACTGAAGCTTTCTTT.